This T cell receptor (beta chain) was obtained from a study of blood T cells in healthy people across ages. Study findings and constraints: Unsorted PBMCs prevented conclusive naive versus antigen-experienced comparison. Diversity of TCR beta correlated strongly with naive T cell percentage.

Trimming cost V 6 bases and J 0 bases; bases outside gene matches: 13. Germline lookup yields CDR1 DFQATT and CDR2 SNEGSKA (reference sequence). The CDR3 covers 18 residues. This clonotype was picked up a small number of times. Its matching antigen is unknown. The authors ran a second PCR of about 7 to 11 cycles using a sample-barcoded 5' primer and a J-beta primer mix. Unique molecular identifiers of 12 random nucleotides labeled each cDNA. TCRdb recomputed calls from the 5' RACE reads with MiXCR, one row per CDR3 protein. The sample has around 900,000 distinct CDR3 sequences; around 30% are singletons. Investigators took roughly 9.5 milliliters of peripheral blood from every donor.

Sequenced material: blood. The V gene is TRBV20-1, the J gene TRBJ2-5; 13 bases are shared with TRBD2. This TCR came from an elderly woman in good health. CDR3 region: CSAQPGLAGAPYQETQYF. The CDR3 DNA sequence: TGCAGTGCCCAGCCCGGACTAGCGGGGGCTCCGTACCAAGAGACCCAGTACTTC.